The 30 T cell receptor beta chains below were found in one sample sequenced in a study of blood T cell repertoires in COVID-19 (dated by TCRdb to about 2020). Library prep was done by the immunoSEQ multiplex PCR assay. The clones in this table, taken by TCRdb from immuneACCESS, are in-frame only. Not every clone is retained; where verified, under half of the shortfall comes from an unresolved V gene, and the cause of the rest is unknown. The sample records about 210,000 clones, roughly 86% of which are singletons. The top ten hold about 12% of the sample. Sample: peripheral blood. These receptors all come from a woman between 40 and 50 years old with acute or convalescent COVID-19.

The chain couples TRBV6-5 to TRBJ1-3; 7 bases agree with TRBD1. The germline gives CDR1 MNHEY, CDR2 SVGAGI. J lost 4 bases, V lost 6 bases, and 6 bases had no gene match. This CDR3 has 14 residues. This CDR3 reads CASRSAGGGNTIYF. The CDR3 bases are TGTGCCAGCAGGTCTGCAGGGGGAGGAAACACCATATATTTT.

V and J are TRBV27 and TRBJ1-1; no firm D call. Germline CDR1 MNHEY, CDR2 SMNVEV (reference sequence). V was clipped by 3 bases and J by 7 bases, with 12 bases between them. This CDR3 has 13 amino acids. CDR3 loop: CASSFTRYGEAFF. CDR3 sequence (DNA): TGTGCCAGCAGTTTTACGCGTTACGGTGAAGCTTTCTTT.

The chain couples TRBV29-1 to TRBJ1-1; D is uncertain. There are 13 residues in the CDR3. Deletions cut 4 bases from V and 2 bases from J, with 11 bases between. Germline V gives CDR1 SQVTM, CDR2 ANQGSEA. CDR3 sequence: CSVVPPVNTEAFF. The CDR3 DNA reads TGCAGCGTTGTCCCCCCGGTTAACACTGAAGCTTTCTTT.

Only a few counts were recorded for this clone. The V and J genes are TRBV10-2 and TRBJ1-3; TRBD1 might be the D (5 bases). Germline V gene lookup returns CDR1 WSHSY and CDR2 SAAADI. V was clipped by 3 bases and J by 1 base, with 7 bases between them. The CDR3 contains 14 residues. The CDR3 DNA is TGCGCCAGCAGTGATCCAGGGTCTGGAAACACCATATATTTT. Its protein is CASSDPGSGNTIYF.

The rearrangement uses TRBV30 and TRBJ1-3; a weak D match, TRBD1 (5 bases). The CDR3 length is 14 residues. Per the germline V gene, CDR1 is GTSNPN and CDR2 is SVGIG (reference sequence). The V gene lost 4 bases and the J gene lost 3 bases, with 13 bases spanning the gap. The CDR3 nucleotides read TGTGCCTGGAACCAAGGGGTCGGTGGAAACACCATATATTTT. Translation gives CAWNQGVGGNTIYF.

This rearrangement joins TRBV11-1 to TRBJ2-7; D perhaps matches TRBD1 (7 bases). The CDR3 is made up of 13 amino acids. The V end was cut by 3 bases, the J end by 6 bases, with 12 bases between. Germline V gene data show CDR1 as SGHAT and CDR2 as FQDESV (reference sequence). CDR3 sequence: CASSLAGGGEQYF. CDR3 DNA: TGTGCCAGCAGCTTGGCAGGGGGAGGCGAGCAGTACTTC.

To note about this clone: Germline is not matched at one junction end, which may reflect a read error. The V gene is TRBV4-1, the J gene TRBJ2-3; perhaps TRBD1 as D (5 bases). CDR1 and CDR2 from the germline V gene are MGHRA and YSYEKL. The CDR3 consists of 11 residues. The CDR3 DNA reads as TGCGCCAGCAGCCAAGATAGCAGGGTAGTATTT. Its protein product is CASSQDSRVVF.

By frequency in the sample, this clone is medium-sized. CDR3 bases: TGTGCCAGCTCACCGATTACAGGCATGAACACTGAAGCTTTCTTT. Amino acid sequence: CASSPITGMNTEAFF. V gene TRBV18 combines with J gene TRBJ1-1; tentatively, D is TRBD1 (5 bases). CDR1 is KGHSH, CDR2 LQKENI, per germline. V was trimmed by 3 bases and J by 0 bases, leaving 11 bases between them. This CDR3 contains 15 residues.

The V and J genes are TRBV7-9 and TRBJ2-3, with D possibly TRBD1 on 6 matching bases. The CDR3 extends over 15 amino acids. From germline, CDR1 is SEHNR and CDR2 FQNEAQ (reference sequence). Trimming removed 5 bases from V and 4 bases from J, with 16 bases in between. As DNA, the CDR3 is TGTGCCAGCAGCCCAGTTCACAGGGTCCCAGATACGCAGTATTTT. Protein sequence: CASSPVHRVPDTQYF.

V usage is TRBV10-3 and J usage is TRBJ2-3; no definite D call. In germline, CDR1 is ENHRY, CDR2 SYGVKD. V lost 3 bases and J lost 2, with 9 bases in between. This CDR3 is built from 14 residues. The CDR3 bases are TGTGCCATCAGTGATGGCACAGACACAGATACGCAGTATTTT. Its protein is CAISDGTDTDTQYF.

V usage is TRBV4-1 and J usage is TRBJ2-1; D is unclear. V lost 2 bases, J lost 10 bases, and 6 bases lay in between. This CDR3 has 11 amino acids. In germline, CDR1 is MGHRA, CDR2 YSYEKL. The CDR3 loop reads CASSQRVEQFF. For the CDR3, the DNA is TGCGCCAGCAGCCAACGGGTGGAGCAGTTCTTC.

The V gene is TRBV7-6, the J gene TRBJ2-1; 12 bases align to TRBD2. Per the germline V gene, CDR1 is SGHVS and CDR2 is FNYEAQ. The CDR3 sequence is 15 residues long. The ends lost 4 bases at V and 10 bases at J; junction bases unmatched: 8. The DNA of the CDR3 is TGTGCCAGCAGCTCTCGGACTAGCGGGATTCTCGAGCAGTTCTTC. Translating gives CASSSRTSGILEQFF.

The rearrangement uses TRBV10-3 and TRBJ2-7, with 13 positions matching TRBD2. In germline, CDR1 is ENHRY, CDR2 SYGVKD. The CDR3 spans 17 residues. V shed 10 bases, J shed 3 bases, and the junction held 15 bases outside the gene matches. CDR3 DNA sequence: TGTGCCACCCAGGACGGACTAGCGGGGGCCCGATACTACGAGCAGTACTTC. It translates to CATQDGLAGARYYEQYF.

This sequence joins TRBV7-2 and TRBJ2-4; D possibly corresponds to TRBD1 (5 bases). The CDR3 consists of 17 residues. Germline V gene sequence: CDR1 SGHTA, CDR2 FQGNSA. The V and J ends lost 8 bases and 1 base respectively, with 21 bases between them. The CDR3 bases are TGTGCCAGCGGGTCGAGAGGCAGGGATGGGGCCAAAAACATTCAGTACTTC. It translates to CASGSRGRDGAKNIQYF.

This sequence joins TRBV27 and TRBJ1-2, with a tentative D call TRBD1 (6 bases). The CDR3 extends over 14 amino acids. V gave up 4 bases and J gave up 7 bases, with 16 bases separating them. Germline-derived CDR1 and CDR2 are MNHEY and SMNVEV (reference sequence). The CDR3 sequence is CASSSFYREGGYTF. Written as DNA, the CDR3 is TGTGCCAGCAGTTCCTTCTACAGGGAGGGTGGCTACACCTTC.

The V and J genes are TRBV9 and TRBJ2-3; TRBD1 might be the D (5 bases). There are 14 residues in the CDR3. Germline V gives CDR1 SGDLS, CDR2 YYNGEE. V was trimmed by 0 bases and J by 4 bases, leaving 9 bases between them. The CDR3 DNA sequence: TGTGCCAGCAGCGTAGAACAGGATCCAGATACGCAGTATTTT. Its protein product is CASSVEQDPDTQYF.

The chain couples TRBV25-1 to TRBJ1-2; TRBD1 matches 7 bases. Germline CDR1 is MGHDK and CDR2 is SYGVNS. CDR3 length equals 14 residues. J lost 3 bases, V lost 3 bases, and 4 bases had no gene match. In DNA, the CDR3 is TGTGCCAGCAGTGAGCAGGGGGTCTACTATGGCTACACCTTC. It is translated as CASSEQGVYYGYTF.

The chain recombines TRBV2 with TRBJ1-1; D ambiguous. Germline V gene sequence: CDR1 SNHLY, CDR2 FYNNEI. This CDR3 contains 13 residues. Trimming stripped 8 bases from V and 0 bases from J, with 10 bases between. The CDR3 coding sequence is TGTGCCAGCGTCGACTACATGAACACTGAAGCTTTCTTT. Amino acids: CASVDYMNTEAFF.

This chain links TRBV11-3 with TRBJ2-1, with D perhaps matching TRBD2 (6 bases). From germline, CDR1 is SGHNT and CDR2 YENEEA. This CDR3 contains 16 residues. Trimming stripped 5 bases from V and 5 bases from J, with 19 bases between. DNA of the CDR3: TGTGCCAGCAGCCGTGGAGCGGGTGGGGGGAACAATGAGCAGTTCTTC. Protein: CASSRGAGGGNNEQFF.

The chain carries TRBV28 and TRBJ1-1, with D maybe TRBD1 (5 bases). This CDR3 comprises 14 residues. The germline V gene encodes CDR1 MDHEN and CDR2 SYDVKM. Trimming left V 5 bases short and J 4 bases short, with 14 bases between. CDR3 nucleotide sequence: TGTGCCAGCAGTCCCCAGACAGTAACCACTGAAGCTTTCTTT. Its protein product is CASSPQTVTTEAFF.

The chain employs TRBV23-1 and TRBJ2-6; D is possibly TRBD1 (7 bases). TRBV23-1 is flagged as an ORF with uncertain function. There are 18 residues in the CDR3. Trimming pared 10 bases from V and 2 bases from J, leaving 24 bases between. The chain's CDR3 is CATWQQTGRPPGANVLTF. For the CDR3, the DNA is TGCGCCACCTGGCAACAGACAGGGAGGCCTCCTGGGGCCAACGTCCTGACTTTC.

The rearrangement links TRBV15 to TRBJ2-7, with a possible D match to TRBD2 (5 bases). The V gene lost 4 bases and the J gene lost 3 bases, with 10 bases spanning the gap. CDR1 and CDR2 from the germline V gene are LNHNV and YYDKDF (reference sequence). The CDR3 loop spans 13 amino acids. CDR3 nucleotide sequence: TGTGCCACCAGCACAGGACTGAACTACGAGCAGTACTTC. Residues: CATSTGLNYEQYF.

This chain links TRBV6-5 with TRBJ2-1, with TRBD2 matching over 14 bases. The CDR3 is made up of 15 amino acids. V was clipped by 7 bases and J by 4 bases; unmatched bases: 3. The germline gives CDR1 MNHEY, CDR2 SVGAGI. The DNA for the CDR3 is TGTGCCAGCACACGGACTAGCGGGAGGTACAATGAGCAGTTCTTC. This sequence encodes CASTRTSGRYNEQFF.

The rearrangement uses TRBV3-1 (or the pseudogene TRBV3-2) and TRBJ2-7, with TRBD2 identical over 10 bases. Germline V lookup: CDR1 LGHDT, CDR2 YNNKEL (reference sequence). The length of the CDR3 is 16 residues. The J segment lost 4 bases and the V segment lost 2 bases, leaving 8 bases of the junction unmatched. CDR3 in amino acids: CASSQNLAGVTYEQYF. CDR3 DNA: TGTGCCAGCAGCCAAAATCTAGCGGGAGTTACTTACGAGCAGTACTTC.

This clone was recorded only once. This chain joins TRBV19 and TRBJ2-1, with 9 bases fitting TRBD1. The CDR3 sequence is 14 residues long. Losses at the gene ends were 4 bases for V and 9 bases for J; bases not matched to a gene: 7. Germline CDR1 reads LNHDA; CDR2 reads SQIVND (reference sequence). CDR3 in DNA: TGTGCCAGTAGTACGACAGGGGGGAGTGGTGAGCAGTTCTTC. Amino acids: CASSTTGGSGEQFF.

This clone appeared once. V usage is TRBV30 and J usage is TRBJ2-3; TRBD2 matches at 13 bases. The germline CDR1 and CDR2 sequences are GTSNPN and SVGIG (reference sequence). The CDR3 runs 16 residues. J gave up 7 bases and V 2 bases, and 9 bases lay outside the gene matches. The CDR3 nucleotides are TGTGCCTGGAGTAGGCCGGGACTAGCGGGATGGAATACGCAGTATTTT. This encodes CAWSRPGLAGWNTQYF.

The gene calls are TRBV5-1 and TRBJ2-3, with a tentative D call TRBD2 (5 bases). V gave up 2 bases and J gave up 7 bases, with 8 bases separating them. This CDR3 is built from 12 residues. Germline V gene lookup returns CDR1 SGHRS and CDR2 YFSETQ. The CDR3 sequence: CASSFERNTQYF. Here the CDR3 DNA reads TGCGCCAGCAGCTTCGAGCGGAATACGCAGTATTTT.

The V call is TRBV7-2, the J call TRBJ1-6; 7 bases match TRBD1. CDR1 and CDR2 from the germline V gene are SGHTA and FQGNSA. J was trimmed by 8 bases and V by 5 bases; bases with no gene match: 12. The CDR3 is made up of 16 amino acids. CDR3 residues: CASSPERQGGHSPLHF. The CDR3 DNA is TGTGCCAGCAGCCCCGAGCGTCAGGGGGGCCATTCACCCCTCCACTTT.

J is TRBJ1-1 and V is TRBV5-1, with 10 bases matching TRBD1. The CDR3 has 15 residues. Germline loops: CDR1 SGHRS, CDR2 YFSETQ. The junction had 4 bases not matched to a gene; V was cut back by 0 bases and J by 5 bases. The CDR3 coding sequence is TGCGCCAGCAGCTTGGGCGACAGGGGGCTAACTGAAGCTTTCTTT. As protein: CASSLGDRGLTEAFF.

The chain couples TRBV7-2 to TRBJ2-6; TRBD2 aligns across 8 bases. Trimming cost V 5 bases and J 0 bases; bases outside gene matches: 9. CDR3 size: 18 residues. CDR1 is SGHTA and CDR2 is FQGNSA in the germline V gene. CDR3 amino acids: CASSPVGRAYSGANVLTF. The CDR3 DNA follows: TGTGCCAGCAGCCCCGTCGGGAGGGCATACTCTGGGGCCAACGTCCTGACTTTC.